This entry features one T cell receptor beta chain sequence. This entry belongs to a study of cytomegalovirus exposure and HLA in healthy donors. The CDR3 extends over 16 amino acids. Germline CDR1 and CDR2: MDHEN and SYDVKM. The V gene lost 3 bases and the J gene lost 4 bases, with 18 bases spanning the gap. With 60 Vbeta and 13 Jbeta primers, the PCR was carried out. This table comes from immunoSEQ multiplex PCR, and its TCRdb copy is limited to in-frame clones, with some not included. The sample records tens of thousands of clones, around 79% being singletons. Sequencing was performed on PBMCs. The TCR sequence derives from a man aged 35 to 55 in good health and CMV-seronegative. The chain uses TRBV28 and TRBJ1-2; D is possibly TRBD1 (6 bases). The CDR3 DNA sequence: TGTGCCAGCAGTTTCCCTCGCCCGGGGGGCTCCTATGGCTACACCTTC. Its protein is CASSFPRPGGSYGYTF.